This T cell receptor (beta chain) comes out of a study of blood T cell repertoires in COVID-19. At the level of the study: Samples of COVID-19 (acute and convalescent) were obtained from the United States, Italy and Spain. Sources were T cells, B-cell-depleted T cells, or PBMCs; the material itself was cDNA or gDNA.

Patients of the Seattle cohort, enrolled during active infection, were followed longitudinally. Sequencing used immunoSEQ multiplex PCR; TCRdb keeps in-frame clones, though not all of them. The sample carries 150,000 to 200,000 clones, 85% to 90% recorded once. V was pared by 2 bases and J by 0 bases, with 13 bases of the junction left unmatched. Per germline, CDR1 KGHSH and CDR2 LQKENI. This CDR3 has 21 amino acids. Material: peripheral blood. The receptor was derived from a woman in her 70s with COVID-19, enrolled during active disease. The rearrangement links TRBV18 to TRBJ1-6, with 10 bases identical to TRBD1. The CDR3 nucleotides read TGTGCCAGCTCACCAAGTGTCGCGGGACAGGGGACTGTCTCCTATAATTCACCCCTCCACTTT. Encoded protein: CASSPSVAGQGTVSYNSPLHF. Looking up the rest from reference TRBV18 and TRBJ1-6 gives the full variable domain: NAGVMQNPRHLVRRRGQEARLRCSPMKGHSHVYWYRQLPEEGLKFMVYLQKENIIDESGMPKERFSAEFPKEGPSILRIQQVVRGDSAAYFCASSPSVAGQGTVSYNSPLHFGNGTRLTVT.